The 6 T cell receptor beta chains below come from one sample, sequenced in a study of blood T cell repertoires in COVID-19. Method: immunoSEQ multiplex PCR; TCRdb's copy keeps in-frame clones and lacks some. The table lists about 170,000 clones, 80% to 85% of them singletons. Specimen: peripheral blood. All receptors derive from a man in his sixties or seventies with active or convalescent COVID-19.

This chain links TRBV4-3 with TRBJ1-2, with D possibly TRBD1 on 5 matching bases. The CDR3 runs to 18 residues. Between the trimmed V and J ends, which lost 0 bases and 4 bases, there was a span of 21 bases. Germline CDR1 is LGHNA and CDR2 is YSLEER. The CDR3 nucleotides are TGCGCCAGCAGCCAAGATAGGGTTACGACAGCCATTGTCTATGGCTACACCTTC. It encodes CASSQDRVTTAIVYGYTF.

The chain uses TRBV29-1 and TRBJ1-5, with 7 bases identical to TRBD1. CDR1 and CDR2 from the germline V gene are SQVTM and ANQGSEA. Trimming at V came to 7 bases and at J to 1 base, leaving 7 bases not matched to a gene. The length of the CDR3 is 14 residues. CDR3 region: CSAQGGGSNQPQHF. The CDR3, as DNA: TGCAGCGCTCAGGGGGGTGGGAGCAATCAGCCCCAGCATTTT.

This rearrangement joins TRBV19 to TRBJ1-5, with 8 nucleotides matching TRBD1. Looked up from germline, CDR1 is LNHDA and CDR2 is SQIVND (reference sequence). V lost 1 base to trimming and J lost 0 bases; unmatched junction nucleotides: 11. The CDR3 has 19 residues. CDR3 loop: CASSIVRATGADSNQPQHF. The CDR3 nucleotides read TGTGCCAGTAGTATAGTGAGGGCGACAGGGGCCGATAGCAATCAGCCCCAGCATTTT.

The chain uses TRBV10-2 and TRBJ1-1; unclear D gene. Trimming removed 2 bases at V and 7 bases at J, with 11 bases between. Looked up from germline, CDR1 is WSHSY and CDR2 is SAAADI. The CDR3 sequence is 13 residues long. The CDR3 protein is CASSEVGYDEAFF. The CDR3 DNA reads as TGCGCCAGCAGTGAGGTGGGCTATGATGAAGCTTTCTTT.

The CDR3 DNA reads as TGTGCCAGCAGCCAGGACAGGGGTATTGAAAAACTGTTTTTT. It translates to CASSQDRGIEKLFF. The genes are TRBV14 and TRBJ1-4; 9 bases fit TRBD1. This CDR3 region has 14 residues. CDR1 SGHDN and CDR2 FVKESK come from the germline V gene. The J segment lost 7 bases and the V segment lost 3 bases, leaving 3 bases of the junction unmatched.

The CDR3 protein is CASSTLAGGTYEQYF. The CDR3 DNA reads as TGTGCCAGCAGCACACTAGCGGGAGGCACTTACGAGCAGTACTTC. This chain uses TRBV5-4 with TRBJ2-7; 12 bases line up with TRBD2. Germline trimming cut 4 bases from V and 4 bases from J; bases unmatched to any gene: 6. From germline, CDR1 is SGHNT and CDR2 YYREEE (reference sequence). CDR3 size: 15 residues.